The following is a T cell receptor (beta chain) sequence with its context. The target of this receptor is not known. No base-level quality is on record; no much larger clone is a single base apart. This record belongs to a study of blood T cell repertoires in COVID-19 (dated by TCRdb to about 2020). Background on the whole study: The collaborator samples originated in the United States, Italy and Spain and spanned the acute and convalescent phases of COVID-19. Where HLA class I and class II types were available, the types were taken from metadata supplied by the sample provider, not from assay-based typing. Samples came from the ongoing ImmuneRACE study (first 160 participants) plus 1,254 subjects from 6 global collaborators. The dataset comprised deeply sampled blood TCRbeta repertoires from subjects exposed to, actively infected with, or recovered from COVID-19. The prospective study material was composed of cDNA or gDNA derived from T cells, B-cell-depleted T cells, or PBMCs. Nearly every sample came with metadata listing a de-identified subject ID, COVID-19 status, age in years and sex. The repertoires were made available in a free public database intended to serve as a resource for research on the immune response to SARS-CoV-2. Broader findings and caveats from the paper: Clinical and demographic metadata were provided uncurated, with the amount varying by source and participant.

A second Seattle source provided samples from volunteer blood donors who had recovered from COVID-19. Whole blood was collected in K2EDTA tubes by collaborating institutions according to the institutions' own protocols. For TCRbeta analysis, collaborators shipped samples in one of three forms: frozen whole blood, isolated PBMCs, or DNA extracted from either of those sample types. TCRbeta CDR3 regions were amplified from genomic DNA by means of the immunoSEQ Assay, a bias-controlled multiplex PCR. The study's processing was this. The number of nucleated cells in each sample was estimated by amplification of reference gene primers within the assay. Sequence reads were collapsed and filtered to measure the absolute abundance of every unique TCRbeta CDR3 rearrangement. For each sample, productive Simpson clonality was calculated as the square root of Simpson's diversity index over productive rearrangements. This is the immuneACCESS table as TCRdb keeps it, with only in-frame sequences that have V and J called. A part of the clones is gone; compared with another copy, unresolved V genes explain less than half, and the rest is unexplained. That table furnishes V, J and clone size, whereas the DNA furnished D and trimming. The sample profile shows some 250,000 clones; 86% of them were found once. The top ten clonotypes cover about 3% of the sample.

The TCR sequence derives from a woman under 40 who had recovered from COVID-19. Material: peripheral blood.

The DNA reads TGCGCCAGCAGATCTGAATGGACAGCTCACTCTGGGGCCAACGTCCTGACTTTC. Translated, it reads CASRSEWTAHSGANVLTF. The sequence joins TRBV5-1 to TRBJ2-6; a tentative D match to TRBD1 spans 6 bases. Inclusive of the bounding cysteine and phenylalanine, the CDR3 is 18 residues long. Just the 54-base CDR3 DNA is kept, in frame starting at base 1. Reading the germline V gene gives CDR1 SGHRS and CDR2 YFSETQ. The V and J ends are trimmed by 5 bases and 0 bases, leaving 18 bases between them.